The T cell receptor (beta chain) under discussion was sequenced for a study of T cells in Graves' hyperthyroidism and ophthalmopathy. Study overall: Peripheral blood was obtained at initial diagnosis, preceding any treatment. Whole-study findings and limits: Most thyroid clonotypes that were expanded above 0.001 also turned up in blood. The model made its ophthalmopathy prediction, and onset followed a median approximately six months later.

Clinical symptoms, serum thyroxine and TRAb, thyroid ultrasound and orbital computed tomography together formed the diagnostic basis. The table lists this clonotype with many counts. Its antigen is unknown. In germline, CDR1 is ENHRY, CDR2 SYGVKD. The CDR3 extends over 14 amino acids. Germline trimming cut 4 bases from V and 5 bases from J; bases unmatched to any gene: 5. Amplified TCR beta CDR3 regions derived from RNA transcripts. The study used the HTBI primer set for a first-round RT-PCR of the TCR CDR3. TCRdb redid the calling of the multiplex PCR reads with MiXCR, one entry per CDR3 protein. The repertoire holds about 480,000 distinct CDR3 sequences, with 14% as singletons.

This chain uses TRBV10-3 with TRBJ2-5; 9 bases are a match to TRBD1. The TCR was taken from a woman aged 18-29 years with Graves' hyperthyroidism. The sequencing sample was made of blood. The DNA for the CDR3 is TGTGCCATCAGTGGGGGGACAGGGTATGAGACCCAGTACTTC. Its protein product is CAISGGTGYETQYF.